The rows below give T cell receptor beta chains drawn from one sample of a study of cytomegalovirus exposure and HLA in healthy donors. Measured with immunoSEQ multiplex PCR; TCRdb has only the in-frame clones, and not every one. Among over 150,000 clones listed, about 90% were seen once. The sample consisted of PBMCs. These receptors all come from a girl under two years old in good health and CMV-seronegative. CDR3s include the opening cysteine and the closing phenylalanine or tryptophan. D genes are given only for firm matches. Where a row states a size, it is once, few, many or the class of an expanded clone; other rows omit it.

j_call,d_call,clone_size,v_call,cdr3_nt,cdr3_aa
TRBJ1-5,NA,NA,TRBV6-1,TGTGCCAGCAGTGAATTTGCAGGGCCCTCTCGTCAGCCCCAGCATTTT,CASSEFAGPSRQPQHF
TRBJ2-7,NA,NA,TRBV19,TGTGCCAGTAGTATTTTCGGGTCCTACGAGCAGTACTTC,CASSIFGSYEQYF
TRBJ2-7,TRBD1,NA,TRBV30,TGTGCCTGGAGCAGGGGGCGCCCCTACGAGCAGTACTTC,CAWSRGRPYEQYF
TRBJ2-5,TRBD1,few,TRBV4-1,TGCGCCAGCAGCCAGGGACAGGGGGCGGTGGAGACCCAGTACTTC,CASSQGQGAVETQYF
TRBJ2-5,TRBD1,NA,TRBV5-4,TGTGCCAGCAGCTCTGATTCGACAGGGGGGAAGACCCAGTACTTC,CASSSDSTGGKTQYF
TRBJ1-2,TRBD1,NA,TRBV28,TGTGCCAGCAGTTTAGGGACAGACGGTGGCTACACCTTC,CASSLGTDGGYTF
TRBJ1-3,NA,NA,TRBV18,TGTGCCAGCTCACCACTCCGGTCCGGAAACACCATATATTTT,CASSPLRSGNTIYF
TRBJ2-5,NA,once,TRBV6-6,TGTGCCAGCAGTTACTTAGCTCCGAGGTTTGGGGAGACCCAGTACTTC,CASSYLAPRFGETQYF
TRBJ1-1,NA,NA,TRBV30,TGTGCCACGTCAGGGGCAGGGAGCATGAACACTGAAGCTTTCTTT,CATSGAGSMNTEAFF
TRBJ2-7,TRBD1,NA,TRBV4-2,TGTGCCAGCAGCCAAGGCCAACAGGGGGCCTACGAGCAGTACTTC,CASSQGQQGAYEQYF
TRBJ2-2,TRBD1,NA,TRBV19,TGTGCCAGTACCCGGGACAGGATAAACGGGGAGCTGTTTTTT,CASTRDRINGELFF
TRBJ2-1,TRBD1,few,TRBV5-1,TGCGCCAGCTCGGGACAGGCTTCCTACAATGAGCAGTTCTTC,CASSGQASYNEQFF
TRBJ2-1,NA,NA,TRBV18,TGTGCCAGCTCACCGGCAGAATTGGGGCGCAATGAGCAGTTCTTC,CASSPAELGRNEQFF
TRBJ2-2,NA,NA,TRBV7-2,TGTGCCAGCAGCTTCTCAGGGCGTTCCGGGGAGCTGTTTTTT,CASSFSGRSGELFF
TRBJ2-3,TRBD2,NA,TRBV10-3,TGTGCCATCAGTGTGAAGGGCGGGGGGGCCGAGGATACGCAGTATTTT,CAISVKGGGAEDTQYF
TRBJ1-1,NA,NA,TRBV4-1,TGCGCCAGCAGCCAAAGTCCCGACAGTACAAACACTGAAGCTTTCTTT,CASSQSPDSTNTEAFF
TRBJ2-7,NA,NA,TRBV2,TGTGCCAGCAGGAGGGCACGGAACTGCGAGCAGTACTTC,CASRRARNCEQYF
TRBJ2-2,NA,NA,TRBV11-3,TGTGCCAGCAGCTTAGGTCCCCTGAACACCGGGGAGCTGTTTTTT,CASSLGPLNTGELFF
TRBJ2-7,NA,NA,TRBV18,TGTGCCAGCTCACCAAGCCAGAACTACGAGCAGTACTTC,CASSPSQNYEQYF
TRBJ1-2,TRBD1,NA,TRBV7-2,TGTGCCAGCAGCCCGGGACAGCCACTTAACTATGGCTACACCTTC,CASSPGQPLNYGYTF
TRBJ2-3,NA,NA,TRBV5-1,TGCGCCAGCAGCTACTTTGCTGCAGATACGCAGTATTTT,CASSYFAADTQYF
TRBJ2-3,TRBD2,few,TRBV2,TGTGCCAGCAGTGAAAGGCGGGGGGGAGATGATACGCAGTATTTT,CASSERRGGDDTQYF
TRBJ2-7,TRBD1,NA,TRBV11-1,TGTGCCAGCAGCTTAAGAGGGACAGGGTCTTACGAGCAGTACTTC,CASSLRGTGSYEQYF
TRBJ2-7,TRBD1,NA,TRBV7-9,TGTGCCAGCAGCTCAAGCCTCTTAGGGACAGGGCTCCTCTACGAGCAGTACTTC,CASSSSLLGTGLLYEQYF
TRBJ2-3,NA,NA,TRBV7-3,TGTGCCAGCAGCTTATTTTTCGGGACAGATACGCAGTATTTT,CASSLFFGTDTQYF
TRBJ2-7,TRBD2,NA,TRBV9,TGTGCCAGCAGCGGGGGACTAGCCTCAACCTACGAGCAGTACTTC,CASSGGLASTYEQYF
TRBJ2-1,TRBD2,NA,TRBV25-1,TGTGCCAGCAGTGAACGCGGCGGGAGGGCGAGTGAGCAGTTCTTC,CASSERGGRASEQFF
TRBJ2-7,TRBD2,NA,TRBV6-5,TGTGCCAGCAGTTACTTTGGCGGGGGGGCCTACGAGCAGTACTTC,CASSYFGGGAYEQYF
TRBJ2-2,NA,once,TRBV21-1,TGTGCCAGCAGCGAGAGTCGTCCGAACACCGGGGAGCTGTTTTTT,CASSESRPNTGELFF
TRBJ1-1,NA,NA,TRBV10-3,TGTGCCAGTGGAGGAGGGACTGAAGCTTTCTTT,CASGGGTEAFF
TRBJ1-1,NA,NA,TRBV18,TGTGCCAGCTCAGAATCGGAGAGGGCCACTGAAGCTTTCTTT,CASSESERATEAFF
TRBJ1-4,TRBD1,NA,TRBV19,TGTGCCAGTAGTCCTTGGACAGGGCGGACTGAAAAACTGTTTTTT,CASSPWTGRTEKLFF
TRBJ1-2,NA,NA,TRBV11-2,TGTGCCAGCAGCCGTATCAGGGTGGGCTATGGCTACACCTTC,CASSRIRVGYGYTF
TRBJ2-7,TRBD1,NA,TRBV19,TGTGCCAGTATTGGGACAGGGGCCTACGAGCAGTACTTC,CASIGTGAYEQYF
TRBJ2-1,TRBD2,NA,TRBV19,TGTGCCAGTAGTCCTAGCGGGGGATACAATGAGCAGTTCTTC,CASSPSGGYNEQFF